The 3 T cell receptor beta chains below all came from one sample that was sequenced in a study of OX40 agonist ivuxolimab in advanced cancers. Data came from immunoSEQ multiplex PCR; TCRdb stores just in-frame clones and leaves some out. The repertoire holds tens of thousands of clones, with roughly 90% as singletons. The sample in question was CD4+ or CD8+ T cells sorted from blood, obtained in a trial of the OX40 agonist ivuxolimab. The receptors shown here come from an adult with an advanced solid tumor such as melanoma, head and neck, liver or kidney cancer.

For this clone: At one boundary the junction diverges from the germline segment, which might be a read error. This rearrangement joins TRBV2 to TRBJ1-5, with D hard to call. Germline values: CDR1 SNHLY, CDR2 FYNNEI. The CDR3 has 17 residues. The CDR3 region has the DNA TGTGCCAGCAGCCCCCGGGAGCCTTCTTCTCCGGATCAGCCCCGGCATTTT. Translated, it gives CASSPREPSSPDQPRHF. Looking up the rest from reference TRBV2 and TRBJ1-5 gives the full variable domain: EPEVTQTPSHQVTQMGQEVILRCVPISNHLYFYWYRQILGQKVEFLVSFYNNEISEKSEIFDDQFSVERPDGSNFTLKIRSTKLEDSAMYFCASSPREPSSPDQPRHFGDGTRLSIL.

V usage is TRBV28 and J usage is TRBJ2-7; D is tentatively TRBD1 or TRBD2 (5 bases each). CDR3 length: 15 residues. Trimming left V 6 bases short and J 0 bases short, with 15 bases between. Germline values: CDR1 MDHEN, CDR2 SYDVKM. The CDR3 sequence: CASSRDPSSSYEQYF. The CDR3 region has the DNA TGTGCCAGCAGCCGGGACCCCTCTAGCTCCTACGAGCAGTACTTC. Looking up the rest from reference TRBV28 and TRBJ2-7 gives the full variable domain: DVKVTQSSRYLVKRTGEKVFLECVQDMDHENMFWYRQDPGLGLRLIYFSYDVKMKEKGDIPEGYSVSREKKERFSLILESASTNQTSMYLCASSRDPSSSYEQYFGPGTRLTVT.

The V call is TRBV6-6, the J call TRBJ2-3; D is perhaps TRBD2 (5 bases). Germline V gene sequence: CDR1 MNHNY, CDR2 SVGAGI (reference sequence). V was clipped by 7 bases and J by 1 base, with 15 bases between them. This CDR3 region has 15 residues. CDR3 in DNA: TGTGCCAGCAAACGGGAACCCACCGGCACAGATACGCAGTATTTT. It translates to CASKREPTGTDTQYF.